The 14 T cell receptor beta chains given below trace back to one sample, sequenced in a study of lymphopenia after photon versus proton radiotherapy. TCRdb keeps only in-frame clones here, not all; method: immunoSEQ multiplex PCR. Among more than 35,000 clones listed, roughly 84% were seen once. Sequencing was performed on peripheral blood, taken from a patient treated with photon-based radiotherapy. These receptors were obtained from a man aged 50 to 59 with gastric cancer.

The gene calls are TRBV27 and TRBJ1-4; tentatively, D is TRBD1 (6 bases). This CDR3 contains 15 residues. V shed 3 bases and J shed 7 bases, with 15 bases lying between them. From germline, CDR1 is MNHEY and CDR2 SMNVEV (reference sequence). In nucleotides, the CDR3 is TGTGCCAGCAGTTTGAGGGGGGATCCTCTTGAAAAACTGTTTTTT. It yields the protein CASSLRGDPLEKLFF. The complete variable domain, with remaining parts taken from reference TRBV27 and TRBJ1-4, reads EAQVTQNPRYLITVTGKKLTVTCSQNMNHEYMSWYRQDPGLGLRQIYYSMNVEVTDKGDVPEGYKVSRKEKRNFPLILESPSPNQTSLYFCASSLRGDPLEKLFFGSGTQLSVL.

This clone occurred a few times. The gene calls are TRBV7-9 and TRBJ2-7; D ambiguous. Germline V gene data show CDR1 as SEHNR and CDR2 as FQNEAQ (reference sequence). The V end lost 7 bases, the J end lost 5 bases, and 12 bases lay between the germline ends. This CDR3 has 12 residues. The CDR3 coding sequence is TGTGCCAGCACCCTCTCAAGGAACGAGCAGTACTTC. Protein product: CASTLSRNEQYF. The variable domain in full, completed from reference TRBV7-9 and TRBJ2-7, reads DTGVSQNPRHKITKRGQNVTFRCDPISEHNRLYWYRQTLGQGPEFLTYFQNEAQLEKSRLLSDRFSAERPKGSFSTLEIQRTEQGDSAMYLCASTLSRNEQYFGPGTRLTVT.

The chain employs TRBV5-3 and TRBJ2-3; TRBD2 agrees at 11 bases. TRBV5-3 is classed as an ORF, of uncertain function. The junction had 8 bases not matched to a gene; V was cut back by 3 bases and J by 5 bases. This CDR3 spans 16 amino acids. The CDR3 sequence: CARSSTRTSGRDTQYF. Written as DNA, the CDR3 is TGTGCCAGAAGCTCGACCCGGACTAGCGGGCGAGATACGCAGTATTTT.

The chain has TRBV27 and TRBJ2-2, with 10 bases aligning to TRBD1. The V gene end was trimmed by 6 bases and the J gene end by 7 bases; junction bases not matched to a gene: 8. The length of the CDR3 is 15 residues. Looked up from germline, CDR1 is MNHEY and CDR2 is SMNVEV (reference sequence). CDR3 loop: CASRETGGAIGELFF. The CDR3 DNA reads TGTGCCAGCAGGGAGACAGGGGGCGCAATCGGGGAGCTGTTTTTT.

Details on this clone: A junction end diverges from the germline sequence, so it may reflect a read error. V usage is TRBV20-1 and J usage is TRBJ2-1; D call uncertain. CDR1 is DFQATT and CDR2 is SNEGSKA in the germline V gene (reference sequence). The CDR3 is 11 residues long. The chain's CDR3 is CSASSHNEQFF. CDR3 bases: TGCAGTGCTAGCTCCCACAATGAGCAGTTCTTC.

The rearrangement uses TRBV9 and TRBJ1-6; TRBD1 is a possible D gene (6 bases). Trimming removed 1 base from V and 10 bases from J, with 12 bases in between. The germline gives CDR1 SGDLS, CDR2 YYNGEE. This CDR3 is built from 14 residues. The CDR3 here is CASSVRQADSPLHF. The CDR3, as DNA: TGTGCCAGCAGCGTAAGACAGGCTGACTCACCCCTCCACTTT.

The chain uses TRBV9 and TRBJ2-5; 7 positions agree with TRBD2. The V and J ends lost 0 bases and 5 bases, in that order; junction bases with no gene match: 10. Germline V CDR1 and CDR2: SGDLS, YYNGEE. This CDR3 region has 16 residues. CDR3 sequence reads: CASSVGVGEGLETQYF. CDR3 in DNA: TGTGCCAGCAGCGTAGGTGTAGGGGAGGGTTTGGAGACCCAGTACTTC.

This chain connects TRBV6-5 to TRBJ1-4, with 7 nucleotides matching TRBD1. The CDR3 spans 15 residues. After removal of 2 bases from V and 6 bases from J, the junction contained 6 bases not matched to a gene. Germline V lookup: CDR1 MNHEY, CDR2 SVGAGI. The CDR3 bases are TGTGCCAGCAGTTACAGAAACAGGGGAGATGAAAAACTGTTTTTT. It codes for CASSYRNRGDEKLFF.

The chain joins TRBV5-6 to TRBJ1-4; no clear D gene. CDR1 and CDR2 from the germline V gene are SGHDT and YYEEEE. Trimming took off 7 bases at V and 5 bases at J, with 15 bases between the two ends. CDR3 size: 14 residues. CDR3 sequence: CASRRADRNEKLFF. CDR3 nucleotides: TGTGCCAGCCGGCGGGCCGACCGAAATGAAAAACTGTTTTTT. The full variable domain, rest sourced from reference TRBV5-6 and TRBJ1-4, is DAGVTQSPTHLIKTRGQQVTLRCSPKSGHDTVSWYQQALGQGPQFIFQYYEEEERQRGNFPDRFSGHQFPNYSSELNVNALLLGDSALYLCASRRADRNEKLFFGSGTQLSVL.

The chain recombines TRBV5-1 with TRBJ2-5, with TRBD2 identical over 13 bases. The CDR3 runs 16 residues. The germline V gene encodes CDR1 SGHRS and CDR2 YFSETQ. With 4 bases clipped from V and 1 base from J, the junction kept 4 bases outside the gene matches. The CDR3 coding sequence is TGCGCCAGCAGCCATAGACTAGCGGGAGGCCAAGAGACCCAGTACTTC. Its protein is CASSHRLAGGQETQYF.

This clone was picked up a small number of times. The V gene is TRBV7-9, the J gene TRBJ1-1; D remains ambiguous. Germline lookup yields CDR1 SEHNR and CDR2 FQNEAQ (reference sequence). V shed 2 bases and J shed 8 bases, with 12 bases lying between them. The CDR3 is made up of 13 amino acids. CDR3 in DNA: TGTGCCAGCAGCTTACTGGCAGGCGGCGAAGCTTTCTTT. Translation gives CASSLLAGGEAFF.

The table lists this clone with a few counts. This sequence joins TRBV5-4 and TRBJ2-7; 10 positions agree with TRBD1. Germline V CDR1 and CDR2: SGHNT, YYREEE (reference sequence). The CDR3 length is 14 residues. Trimming removed 4 bases from V and 7 bases from J; junction bases left unmatched: 8. CDR3 DNA sequence: TGTGCCAGCAGCATGACAGGGGGCTTTGGTGAGCAGTACTTC. It is translated as CASSMTGGFGEQYF.

This rearrangement joins TRBV5-6 to TRBJ1-1, with D perhaps matching TRBD1 (6 bases). Germline CDR1 reads SGHDT; CDR2 reads YYEEEE. V was clipped by 4 bases and J by 1 base, with 14 bases between them. CDR3 length: 15 amino acids. As DNA, the CDR3 is TGTGCCAGCAGCCTTTATACGGGGGCGAACACTGAAGCTTTCTTT. It specifies CASSLYTGANTEAFF.

The chain uses TRBV5-1 and TRBJ1-1; no reliable D call. V was clipped by 4 bases and J by 7 bases, with 20 bases between them. This CDR3 has 15 residues. Per germline, CDR1 SGHRS and CDR2 YFSETQ. In DNA form, the CDR3 reads TGCGCCAGCAGCCTATTCTTAGACCCGGCAATTGAAGCTTTCTTT. Translating it yields CASSLFLDPAIEAFF.